This TCR beta chain was retrieved from a study of lymphopenia after photon versus proton radiotherapy. On this clone itself: No antigen is known for it.

The trim removed 4 bases at V and 5 bases at J, leaving 9 bases unmatched. Germline assignment: CDR1 SGHNT and CDR2 YYREEE (reference sequence). There are 18 residues in the CDR3. Findings and limits, study-wide: Survival link was tested only in deceased patients; proton benefit remains a possibility. Oligoclonal CD8+ Temra expansion after nadir drove photon patients' diversity drop. Under photons, naive T cells and diversity fell while effector/memory populations rose.

Data came from immunoSEQ multiplex PCR; TCRdb stores just in-frame clones and leaves some out. The sample has 20,000 or so clones, 92% seen once. Sequences were derived from peripheral blood, sampled from a patient treated with proton-based radiotherapy. The receptor was derived from a woman in her seventies with pancreatic cancer. Some clones in this sample may be carry-over from other donors' samples. This chain uses TRBV5-4 with TRBJ2-2; 15 bases map to TRBD2. DNA for the CDR3: TGTGCCAGCAGCCCGCCCGGGACTAGCGGGAGGCGAACCGGGGAGCTGTTTTTT. This sequence encodes CASSPPGTSGRRTGELFF.